Below are 10 T cell receptor beta chains sequenced from a single sample in a study of blood T cell repertoires in COVID-19 (dated by TCRdb to 2020 to 2021). Library construction relied on the immunoSEQ multiplex PCR assay. The table was pulled from immuneACCESS by TCRdb, which kept in-frame rearrangements only. Such tables lose some clones; where checked, under half of the loss comes from unresolved V genes, and the rest has no known cause. The sample records around 100,000 clones, 87% of which are singletons. The ten largest clones capture 2% to 2.5% of the sample. Input material: peripheral blood. Receptor source: a middle-aged man with active COVID-19.

The CDR3 DNA reads as TGCAGTGCTAGTTACGGTCACGAGCAGTACTTC. It is translated as CSASYGHEQYF. This chain links TRBV20-1 with TRBJ2-7, with D unclear. V lost 3 bases and J lost 5, with 8 bases in between. The CDR3 extends over 11 amino acids. Germline V gene sequence: CDR1 DFQATT, CDR2 SNEGSKA (reference sequence).

This sequence joins TRBV5-4 and TRBJ2-7, with D possibly matching TRBD1 (5 bases). The CDR3 extends over 13 amino acids. Germline values: CDR1 SGHNT, CDR2 YYREEE (reference sequence). V was shortened by 4 bases and J by 3 bases, with 11 bases between the two germline ends. Here the CDR3 DNA reads TGTGCCAGCAGCCCCTGGGGCAGCTACGAGCAGTACTTC. Translation: CASSPWGSYEQYF.

Notes on this clone: One junction end disagrees with the germline gene, perhaps due to a read error. The chain carries TRBV18 and TRBJ2-7; D remains ambiguous. The CDR3 extends over 13 amino acids. The germline gives CDR1 KGHSH, CDR2 LQKENI. The CDR3 DNA reads TGTGCCAGCTCAGTTTCCCCTACGGAGCCCAAGGCCTTC. Translated, it gives CASSVSPTEPKAF. Filled out from reference TRBV18 and TRBJ2-7, the complete variable domain reads NAGVMQNPRHLVRRRGQEARLRCSPMKGHSHVYWYRQLPEEGLKFMVYLQKENIIDESGMPKERFSAEFPKEGPSILRIQQVVRGDSAAYFCASSVSPTEPKAFGPGTRLTVT.

This clone was seen once. V usage is TRBV27 and J usage is TRBJ2-1; D uncertain. Trimming shortened V by 4 bases and J by 0 bases, and 13 bases separated the two germline ends. The CDR3 totals 16 residues. Germline-derived CDR1 and CDR2 are MNHEY and SMNVEV (reference sequence). CDR3 amino acids: CASSSFRRSSYNEQFF. CDR3 coding DNA: TGTGCCAGCAGTTCGTTCAGGCGAAGCTCCTACAATGAGCAGTTCTTC.

A few counts support this clone. The chain links TRBV23-1 to TRBJ1-2; D is uncertain. TRBV23-1 is annotated as an ORF whose role is uncertain. Trimming shortened V by 0 bases and J by 2 bases, and 7 bases separated the two germline ends. The CDR3 has 14 amino acids. DNA for the CDR3: TGCGCCAGCAGTCAATCGCGTTCAAACTATGGCTACACCTTC. It yields the protein CASSQSRSNYGYTF.

The genes are TRBV6-1 and TRBJ2-1, with TRBD2 matching over 7 bases. CDR1 is MNHNS, CDR2 SASEGT, per germline. The CDR3 has 12 amino acids. V gave up 1 base and J gave up 9 bases; unmatched junction bases: 0. The CDR3 region has the DNA TGTGCCAGCAGTGAAGGGGGGGGTGAGCAGTTCTTC. Translated: CASSEGGGEQFF.

The genes are TRBV5-1 and TRBJ1-1, with TRBD1 identical over 9 bases. The CDR3 length is 15 residues. Germline V CDR1 and CDR2: SGHRS, YFSETQ. Losses at the gene ends were 4 bases for V and 4 bases for J; bases not matched to a gene: 8. CDR3 region: CASSERGTGTTEAFF. CDR3 DNA: TGCGCCAGCAGCGAACGCGGGACAGGGACCACTGAAGCTTTCTTT.

The V and J genes are TRBV11-2 and TRBJ2-1, with TRBD2 identical over 8 bases. Germline assignment: CDR1 SGHAT and CDR2 FQNNGV. The CDR3 is 16 residues long. J lost 3 bases, V lost 5 bases, and 9 bases had no gene match. CDR3 DNA: TGTGCCAGCAGCCTCAGGCGCGGGGGGAACTACAATGAGCAGTTCTTC. It specifies CASSLRRGGNYNEQFF.

In this sample, this clone turned up a few times. This sequence joins TRBV11-2 and TRBJ2-7, with D possibly TRBD1 on 6 matching bases. Germline CDR1 is SGHAT and CDR2 is FQNNGV. With 5 bases removed from V and 7 bases from J, the gap between germline ends came to 21 bases. The CDR3 loop spans 15 amino acids. CDR3 sequence reads: CASSPLGTRGGEQYF. In DNA, the CDR3 is TGTGCCAGCAGCCCCCTCGGGACACGAGGTGGGGAGCAGTACTTC.

The V and J genes are TRBV6-1 and TRBJ2-7; weak D call: TRBD2 (6 bases). Germline lookup yields CDR1 MNHNS and CDR2 SASEGT. Trimming stripped 0 bases from V and 2 bases from J, with 14 bases between. This CDR3 comprises 16 residues. The CDR3 loop is CASSEAPGLRPYEQYF. The CDR3 nucleotides read TGTGCCAGCAGTGAAGCACCGGGACTTCGCCCCTACGAGCAGTACTTC.